This is a list of T cell receptor beta chains from one sample in a study of T cell responses to AZD1222 COVID-19 vaccine. Using immunoSEQ multiplex PCR, the repertoire was profiled, and TCRdb retains in-frame clones only, with some absent. The sample holds some 180,000 clones, about 90% seen once. The sequences come from peripheral blood, collected on day 0 of AZD1222 vaccination. Receptors originate from an adult in good health. Both conserved end residues are part of each CDR3. A D gene is named only where the DNA matches it firmly. The size field is filled for only some rows; it gives once, few, many or a size class.

TRBV10-3,TRBJ1-5,-,-,TGTGCCATCAGGCCGGACGAGGATGGCAATCAGCCCCAGCATTTT,CAIRPDEDGNQPQHF
TRBV9,TRBJ2-7,-,-,TGTGCCAGCAGCGTAGTGGGCAGATCCTACGAGCAGTACTTC,CASSVVGRSYEQYF
TRBV5-8,TRBJ1-5,TRBD1,few,TGTGCCAGCAGCTTCAGGGGGGCGAGCAATCAGCCCCAGCATTTT,CASSFRGASNQPQHF
TRBV5-1,TRBJ2-1,-,-,TGCGCCAGCAGCCCCCTACCCGCGAACAATGAGCAGTTCTTC,CASSPLPANNEQFF
TRBV7-9,TRBJ1-2,TRBD1,-,TGTGCCAGCAGCCTCACAGGGGTGGGCTATGGCTACACCTTC,CASSLTGVGYGYTF
TRBV7-8,TRBJ1-4,-,few,TGTGCCAGCAGCTTCCAACCCCGGGACCATAATGAAAAACTGTTTTTT,CASSFQPRDHNEKLFF
TRBV25-1,TRBJ2-7,-,-,TGTGCCAGCAGACAGGTCAGCGTGGGGGAGCAGTACTTC,CASRQVSVGEQYF
TRBV4-1,TRBJ2-1,-,-,TGCGCCAGCAGCCTTGGGGGGGCCGGAGATGAGCAGTTCTTC,CASSLGGAGDEQFF
TRBV3-1/TRBV3-2,TRBJ1-2,-,-,TGTGCCAGCAGCCAAGCAGGCCTGGGGGGAAATAATGGCTACACCTTC,CASSQAGLGGNNGYTF
TRBV7-2,TRBJ1-1,-,-,TGTGCCAGCAGCTTGGGGCTTGGGAACACTGAAGCTTTCTTT,CASSLGLGNTEAFF
TRBV11-2,TRBJ1-5,-,-,TGTGCCAGCAGCTCCCTCGACGGATACTATAGCAATCAGCCCCAGCATTTT,CASSSLDGYYSNQPQHF
TRBV24-1,TRBJ2-1,TRBD2,-,TGTGCCACCAGTGATCCCTTGGGGACGGTAGCGAGCGGGAGGGCCGTCAATGAGCAGTTCTTC,CATSDPLGTVASGRAVNEQFF
TRBV3-1/TRBV3-2,TRBJ2-6,-,-,TGTGCCAGCAGCCTATCGGACACTGGGGCCAACGTCCTGACTTTC,CASSLSDTGANVLTF
TRBV9,TRBJ2-7,TRBD1,-,TGTGCCAGCAGCTCACAGGGGGCGGCGACCTACGAGCAGTACTTC,CASSSQGAATYEQYF
TRBV30,TRBJ2-7,-,once,TGTGCCTGGAGGACAGCCTGGGGCGAGCAGTACTTC,CAWRTAWGEQYF
TRBV7-9,TRBJ1-1,-,-,TGTGCCAGCAGCTTAGCAGAGGGCACTGAAGCTTTCTTT,CASSLAEGTEAFF
TRBV7-6,TRBJ2-1,TRBD2,-,TGTGCCAGCAGCTTAGAACATAGCGGGGGGAGCTCCTACAATGAGCAGTTCTTC,CASSLEHSGGSSYNEQFF
TRBV6-2/TRBV6-3,TRBJ2-7,-,once,TGTGCCAGCAGCCCCCCGCCGTGGAGCTCCTACGAGCAGTACTTC,CASSPPPWSSYEQYF
TRBV30,TRBJ1-1,TRBD1,-,TGTGCCTGGAGCAGGGGGCAATTGGGCGCTGAAGCTTTCTTT,CAWSRGQLGAEAFF
TRBV28,TRBJ2-7,TRBD2,once,TGTGCCAGCAGTTTAAGAGCGGGGGCCGCCTTCTACGAGCAGTACTTC,CASSLRAGAAFYEQYF
TRBV4-3,TRBJ2-1,TRBD2,-,TGCGCCAGCAGCCAGAGGGGACGGGGGGTGCATGAGCAGTTCTTC,CASSQRGRGVHEQFF
TRBV5-5,TRBJ1-2,-,once,TGTGCCAGCATTCCAACCGCTCTTAACTATGGCTACACCTTC,CASIPTALNYGYTF
TRBV5-1,TRBJ1-6,TRBD1,few,TGCGCCAGCAGCATGGGACAGGCCCAGGGTTCACCCCTCCACTTT,CASSMGQAQGSPLHF
TRBV6-5,TRBJ1-2,-,-,TGTGCCAGCACCTGGGACCAGGTTAGGTATGGCTACACCTTC,CASTWDQVRYGYTF
TRBV19,TRBJ1-2,-,-,TGTGCCAGTAGTATAGCACAGGCGTACTATGGCTACACCTTC,CASSIAQAYYGYTF
TRBV2,TRBJ1-5,TRBD1,-,TGTGCCAGCAGTGAGGGGACAGCCAGCAATCAGCCCCAGCATTTT,CASSEGTASNQPQHF
TRBV6-5,TRBJ1-5,-,-,TGTGCCAGCAGTTACTCGGGGGGGGACCAGCCCCAGCATTTT,CASSYSGGDQPQHF
TRBV6-4,TRBJ2-6,-,few,TGTGCCAGCAGCCTAGACAGCTCTGGGGCCAACGTCCTGACTTTC,CASSLDSSGANVLTF
TRBV11-2,TRBJ2-3,-,-,TGTGCCAGCAGCCTCGGGGTTGGGGCCCGCACAGATACGCAGTATTTT,CASSLGVGARTDTQYF
TRBV6-5,TRBJ1-2,-,-,TGTGCCAGCGCCTTGGGAGCCTCTAACTATGGCTACACCTTC,CASALGASNYGYTF